The 6 T cell receptor beta chains presented below share a single source sample, sequenced in a study of blood T cells in healthy people across ages. Next came a second PCR, run for about 6 to 12 cycles, which used a sample-barcoded 5' primer along with a J-beta primer mix. One entry per CDR3 protein results from TCRdb running MiXCR on the 5' RACE reads. The table has roughly 700,000 distinct CDR3 sequences, around 25% seen once. The same data also went into a second study, on T cells of mothers and their children.

The specimen sequenced was blood. The receptors derive from a boy between 10 and 17 years old in good health.

V is TRBV4-1 and J is TRBJ2-6; D not resolved. The CDR3 is 17 amino acids. Trimming cost V 1 base and J 0 bases, with 10 bases left between them. CDR1 is MGHRA and CDR2 is YSYEKL in the germline V gene. CDR3 nucleotide sequence: TGCGCCAGCAGCCAAGTGAGTGTGAGCTCTGGGGCCAACGTCCTGACTTTC. It yields the protein CASSQVSVSSGANVLTF.

As concerns this clonotype: At one boundary the junction diverges from the germline segment, which might be a read error. The V call is TRBV29-1, the J call TRBJ1-4; D remains ambiguous. The CDR3 runs 13 residues. Germline V gives CDR1 SQVTM, CDR2 ANQGSEA. Written as DNA, the CDR3 is TGCAGCGCTGAACTTGCAACTAATGAAAAACTGTTTTTT. This codes for CSAELATNEKLFF.

The rearrangement links TRBV7-2 to TRBJ2-5, with TRBD2 matching over 14 bases. The better agreement between TRBJ2-1 and the DNA end casts doubt on the J call. CDR1 is SGHTA and CDR2 is FQGNSA in the germline V gene. The CDR3 is 18 amino acids. Here the CDR3 DNA reads TGTGCCAGCAGCGCCAACCCGGGACTAGCGGGGGCAATGAATGAGCAGTTCTTC. This translates into CASSANPGLAGAMNEQFF.

The chain links TRBV20-1 to TRBJ2-5; D is unclear. V was cut by 2 bases and J by 7 bases, with 20 bases left in between. CDR3 length equals 15 residues. Germline CDR1 reads DFQATT; CDR2 reads SNEGSKA (reference sequence). The DNA of the CDR3 is TGCAGTGCTAGACCTTCCGGCCGTGAATATGGGACCCAGTACTTC. Protein product: CSARPSGREYGTQYF.

The chain couples TRBV7-3 to TRBJ1-1; D is possibly TRBD1 (5 bases). Trimming took 5 bases from V and 5 from J, leaving 18 bases between them. The CDR3 totals 15 residues. The germline CDR1 and CDR2 sequences are SGHTA and FQGTGA. CDR3 protein: CASSLLGVSVTEAFF. DNA of the CDR3: TGTGCCAGCAGCCTACTGGGGGTTTCGGTGACTGAAGCTTTCTTT.

V and J are TRBV7-9 and TRBJ1-3, with 7 positions matching TRBD1. The CDR3 is 17 residues long. With V trimmed by 5 bases and J by 0 bases, 10 bases remained unmatched. CDR1 SEHNR and CDR2 FQNEAQ come from the germline V gene (reference sequence). In nucleotides, the CDR3 is TGTGCCAGCAGCCCGGGACAGACTCCGAGCTCTGGAAACACCATATATTTT. This gives the protein CASSPGQTPSSGNTIYF.